The rows below give T cell receptor beta chains drawn from one sample of a study of shared clonotypes between healthy human individuals. The data were produced by immunoSEQ multiplex PCR, yet TCRdb's version contains in-frame clones alone and is incomplete. In the table there are 2 million to 3 million clones, roughly 93% of which are singletons. Sequenced material: naive CD4+ T cells from PBMCs. These receptors came from a man aged 18-30 years in good health. Some clones in this sample may be carry-over from other donors' samples. The CDR3 runs from the conserved cysteine through the conserved F or W. D genes are given only for firm matches. Clone sizes are given selectively: once, few, many, or a class where the clone is expanded.

size	J	V	D	CDR3	DNA
NA	TRBJ1-1	TRBV6-5	NA	CASSSVRNTEAFF	TGTGCCAGCAGTTCCGTCCGGAACACTGAAGCTTTCTTT
NA	TRBJ1-1	TRBV7-2	NA	CASSLEFDRGNTEAFF	TGTGCCAGCAGCTTAGAGTTCGATCGAGGGAACACTGAAGCTTTCTTT
few	TRBJ1-2	TRBV5-4	NA	CASSPTGGAFGGYTF	TGTGCCAGCAGCCCGACCGGGGGCGCGTTCGGTGGCTACACCTTC
NA	TRBJ2-7	TRBV2	TRBD2	CASSEAASGTGYEQYF	TGTGCCAGCAGTGAAGCCGCTAGCGGGACCGGCTACGAGCAGTACTTC
NA	TRBJ2-7	TRBV4-1	NA	CASSQPTVSYEQYF	TGCGCCAGCAGCCAACCGACAGTCTCCTACGAGCAGTACTTC
NA	TRBJ1-1	TRBV11-3	NA	CASSQGTVNTEAFF	TGTGCCAGCAGCCAAGGGACGGTGAACACTGAAGCTTTCTTT
NA	TRBJ1-5	TRBV28	NA	CASSFPGAGGRPQHF	TGTGCCAGCAGTTTCCCCGGGGCGGGCGGACGGCCCCAGCATTTT
NA	TRBJ1-2	TRBV12-2	NA	CASRRGSGTGVGGYTF	TGTGCAAGTCGCCGAGGGTCCGGGACAGGGGTGGGAGGCTACACCTTC
NA	TRBJ2-2	TRBV5-1	NA	CASSLKGANGKLFF	TGCGCCAGCAGCTTGAAGGGAGCTAACGGGAAGCTGTTTTTT
NA	TRBJ1-1	TRBV12-5	NA	CASALGGFGTEAFF	TGTGCTAGTGCCCTGGGGGGGTTTGGCACTGAAGCTTTCTTT
NA	TRBJ2-1	TRBV6-5	NA	CASSYSSSRNEQFF	TGTGCCAGCAGTTACTCCTCTAGCCGAAATGAGCAGTTCTTC
NA	TRBJ2-2	TRBV2	NA	CASSNQGPGELFF	TGTGCCAGCAGTAACCAGGGGCCCGGGGAGCTGTTTTTT
NA	TRBJ1-1	TRBV2	NA	CASNPVGGNTEAFF	TGTGCCAGCAACCCCGTCGGGGGGAACACTGAAGCTTTCTTT
once	TRBJ2-7	TRBV5-5	NA	CASSAGTASSYEQYF	TGTGCCAGCAGCGCGGGGACAGCGAGCTCCTACGAGCAGTACTTC
NA	TRBJ2-7	TRBV19	TRBD2	CASRSGTSGTYEQYF	TGTGCCAGTAGATCCGGGACTAGCGGGACCTACGAGCAGTACTTC
NA	TRBJ2-3	TRBV19	TRBD2	CASSIEATSGRPTDTQYF	TGTGCCAGTAGTATAGAGGCAACTAGCGGGAGACCCACAGATACGCAGTATTTT
NA	TRBJ2-7	TRBV28	NA	CASTDPPARQYF	TGTGCCAGCACTGATCCTCCCGCCAGGCAGTACTTC
few	TRBJ1-4	TRBV7-9	NA	CASSSRWARNEKLFF	TGTGCCAGCAGCAGCAGGTGGGCGCGAAATGAAAAACTGTTTTTT
NA	TRBJ2-1	TRBV5-1	TRBD2	CASNPPGLAGHNEQFF	TGCGCCAGCAACCCCCCCGGACTAGCGGGTCACAATGAGCAGTTCTTC
NA	TRBJ2-6	TRBV5-6	NA	CASSLGASGANVLTF	TGTGCCAGCAGCTTAGGGGCTAGTGGGGCCAACGTCCTGACTTTC
NA	TRBJ2-6	TRBV2	NA	CASSEREYSGANVLTF	TGTGCCAGCAGTGAACGGGAATACTCTGGGGCCAACGTCCTGACTTTC
NA	TRBJ2-3	TRBV29-1	TRBD1	CSVDTGADTQYF	TGCAGCGTTGATACAGGGGCGGATACGCAGTATTTT
NA	TRBJ1-1	TRBV5-4	NA	CASSQDPTPEAFF	TGTGCCAGCAGCCAGGACCCGACCCCTGAAGCTTTCTTT
NA	TRBJ2-3	TRBV6-1	NA	CASSVDRAGITDTQYF	TGTGCCAGCAGTGTAGACCGAGCCGGGATCACAGATACGCAGTATTTT